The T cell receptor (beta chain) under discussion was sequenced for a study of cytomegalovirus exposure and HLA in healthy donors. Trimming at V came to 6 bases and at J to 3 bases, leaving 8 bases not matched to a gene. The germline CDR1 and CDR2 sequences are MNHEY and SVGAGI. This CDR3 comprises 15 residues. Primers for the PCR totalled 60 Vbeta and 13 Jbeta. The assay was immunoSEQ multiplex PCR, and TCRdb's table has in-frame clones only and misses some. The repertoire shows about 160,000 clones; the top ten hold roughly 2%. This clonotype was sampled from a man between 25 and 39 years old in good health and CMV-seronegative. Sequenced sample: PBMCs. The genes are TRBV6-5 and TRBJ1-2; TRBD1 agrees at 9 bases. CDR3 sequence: CASSLRRTGDYGYTF. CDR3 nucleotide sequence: TGTGCCAGCAGCCTCAGGAGGACAGGGGACTATGGCTACACCTTC.